These 29 T cell receptor beta chains were all obtained from the same sample, sequenced in a study of cytomegalovirus exposure and HLA in healthy donors. With 60 Vbeta and 13 Jbeta primers, the PCR was carried out. Sequencing was performed with immunoSEQ multiplex PCR; in TCRdb, only in-frame clones are kept and a portion is missing. The repertoire consists of approximately 160,000 clones, with 82% occurring once and the leading ten covering less than 2%. The sample was PBMCs. The receptors originated from a male donor in good health and CMV-seronegative.

This clone was counted between two and nine times. The chain joins TRBV4-2 to TRBJ2-5, with unresolved D. V lost 1 base to trimming and J lost 2 bases, with 5 bases between them. This CDR3 spans 13 amino acids. Germline CDR1 is LGHNA and CDR2 is YNFKEQ. CDR3: CASSQGAQETQYF. As DNA, the CDR3 is TGTGCCAGCAGCCAAGGGGCACAAGAGACCCAGTACTTC.

CDR3 in amino acids: CASSPKGSNQPQHF. The CDR3 DNA follows: TGTGCCAGCTCCCCCAAGGGGAGCAATCAGCCCCAGCATTTT. This chain connects TRBV18 to TRBJ1-5, with a possible D match to TRBD1 (5 bases). CDR3 size: 14 residues. V was trimmed by 6 bases and J by 1 base, leaving 10 bases between them. Germline CDR1 reads KGHSH; CDR2 reads LQKENI.

The chain employs TRBV4-3 and TRBJ1-5; 8 bases agree with TRBD1. J gave up 6 bases and V 0 bases, and 13 bases lay outside the gene matches. Germline V lookup: CDR1 LGHNA, CDR2 YSLEER. CDR3 length equals 18 residues. The CDR3 nucleotides are TGCGCCAGCAGCCAAGAGTCCTACCAGGGGGCTCGGGCTCAGCCCCAGCATTTT. Translated, it gives CASSQESYQGARAQPQHF.

The V gene is TRBV9, the J gene TRBJ2-5; 10 bases agree with TRBD1. Germline assignment: CDR1 SGDLS and CDR2 YYNGEE. There are 16 residues in the CDR3. The J segment lost 2 bases and the V segment lost 4 bases, leaving 8 bases of the junction unmatched. The DNA of the CDR3 is TGTGCCAGCAGCACCCGACAGGGGGCCCAACAAGAGACCCAGTACTTC. The encoded protein is CASSTRQGAQQETQYF.

V is TRBV7-6 and J is TRBJ2-2; TRBD2 matches 7 bases. The V and J ends lost 6 bases and 4 bases, in that order; junction bases with no gene match: 5. Looked up from germline, CDR1 is SGHVS and CDR2 is FNYEAQ. This CDR3 has 14 residues. The CDR3 DNA reads as TGTGCCAGCAGACCCAGGGAGGGCACCGGGGAGCTGTTTTTT. This sequence encodes CASRPREGTGELFF.

V and J are TRBV7-6 and TRBJ2-5, with 8 bases matching TRBD1. The CDR3 totals 14 residues. The germline CDR1 and CDR2 sequences are SGHVS and FNYEAQ. V lost 2 bases and J lost 4; bases outside the gene matches: 3. The CDR3 sequence: CASSLNRGRETQYF. Written as DNA, the CDR3 is TGTGCCAGCAGCTTAAACAGGGGGAGAGAGACCCAGTACTTC.

The V gene is TRBV6-5, the J gene TRBJ1-1, with 9 bases aligning to TRBD1. Germline CDR1 MNHEY, CDR2 SVGAGI. The length of the CDR3 is 16 residues. V gave up 3 bases and J gave up 3 bases; unmatched junction bases: 8. DNA of the CDR3: TGTGCCAGCAGTTATGTGATAGGGACAGGGCACACTGAAGCTTTCTTT. Amino acid sequence: CASSYVIGTGHTEAFF.

As concerns this clone: Other DNA sequences within the sample encode an identical CDR3. This chain uses TRBV5-1 with TRBJ2-5, with D perhaps TRBD2 (6 bases). With 4 bases removed from V and 1 base from J, the gap between germline ends came to 8 bases. Germline CDR1 and CDR2: SGHRS and YFSETQ. This CDR3 has 13 amino acids. The DNA for the CDR3 is TGCGCCAGCAGCGCGGGACCCCAAGAGACCCAGTACTTC. Its protein product is CASSAGPQETQYF.

The chain employs TRBV6-5 and TRBJ1-2; TRBD1 agrees at 10 bases. Looked up from germline, CDR1 is MNHEY and CDR2 is SVGAGI. The ends lost 4 bases at V and 8 bases at J; junction bases unmatched: 13. CDR3 length equals 16 residues. This CDR3 is CASSSLGTGENHGYTF. The CDR3 DNA sequence: TGTGCCAGCAGTTCCCTCGGGACAGGGGAAAATCACGGCTACACCTTC.

This clone appeared once. The CDR3 spells CASSLDSGGYEQYF. The DNA of the CDR3 is TGTGCCAGCAGCTTGGACTCTGGAGGCTACGAGCAGTACTTC. The chain links TRBV5-5 to TRBJ2-7, with D possibly being TRBD2 (5 bases). The germline V gene encodes CDR1 SGHKS and CDR2 YYEKEE (reference sequence). The CDR3 is 14 amino acids. Trimming took 0 bases from V and 3 from J, leaving 10 bases between them.

The genes are TRBV10-3 and TRBJ1-2; 7 bases fit TRBD1. Germline-derived CDR1 and CDR2 are ENHRY and SYGVKD. This CDR3 has 14 residues. The V and J ends lost 5 bases and 4 bases, in that order; junction bases with no gene match: 7. The CDR3 protein is CAISRQGTGYGYTF. The CDR3 nucleotides read TGTGCCATCAGTCGACAGGGAACCGGCTATGGCTACACCTTC.

The chain links TRBV5-4 to TRBJ2-1; D may be TRBD2 (5 bases). The CDR3 spans 17 residues. V lost 3 bases and J lost 5, with 21 bases in between. From germline, CDR1 is SGHNT and CDR2 YYREEE (reference sequence). The CDR3 protein is CASSSRGRGLADNEQFF. The CDR3 DNA follows: TGTGCCAGCAGCTCACGTGGGCGAGGGCTAGCAGACAATGAGCAGTTCTTC.

The chain carries TRBV5-1 and TRBJ2-7, with 7 bases that match TRBD2. The CDR3 covers 14 residues. Germline assignment: CDR1 SGHRS and CDR2 YFSETQ. Losses at the gene ends were 0 bases for V and 5 bases for J; bases not matched to a gene: 5. CDR3 protein: CASSLAGGSNEQYF. CDR3 DNA: TGCGCCAGCAGCTTGGCCGGGGGGAGCAACGAGCAGTACTTC.

This clone has only a few counts. The V gene is TRBV4-2, the J gene TRBJ1-4, with 8 bases identical to TRBD1. Germline CDR1 and CDR2: LGHNA and YNFKEQ. This CDR3 has 16 amino acids. After removal of 5 bases from V and 3 bases from J, the junction contained 8 bases not matched to a gene. CDR3 sequence reads: CASSASRDRSNEKLFF. The CDR3 DNA sequence: TGTGCCAGCAGCGCATCCCGGGACAGGTCTAATGAAAAACTGTTTTTT.

In DNA form, the CDR3 reads TGTGCCAGCAGCTTAGGAGGGGACTTTGAAAAACTGTTTTTT. It yields the protein CASSLGGDFEKLFF. This chain links TRBV7-9 with TRBJ1-4, with D perhaps matching TRBD1 (5 bases). The CDR3 totals 14 residues. Trimming stripped 1 base from V and 7 bases from J, with 10 bases between. Germline assignment: CDR1 SEHNR and CDR2 FQNEAQ (reference sequence).

The chain carries TRBV19 and TRBJ1-6; 7 nucleotides match TRBD1. Germline V gene lookup returns CDR1 LNHDA and CDR2 SQIVND (reference sequence). With 3 bases clipped from V and 6 bases from J, the junction kept 2 bases outside the gene matches. This CDR3 has 14 amino acids. CDR3 bases: TGTGCCAGTAGTATCAACAGGGGTAATTCACCCCTCCACTTT. Protein product: CASSINRGNSPLHF. The whole variable domain, remainder taken from reference TRBV19 and TRBJ1-6, is DGGITQSPKYLFRKEGQNVTLSCEQNLNHDAMYWYRQDPGQGLRLIYYSQIVNDFQKGDIAEGYSVSREKKESFPLTVTSAQKNPTAFYLCASSINRGNSPLHFGNGTRLTVT.

The chain employs TRBV27 and TRBJ2-1; 8 bases line up with TRBD2. V lost 1 base to trimming and J lost 0 bases; unmatched junction nucleotides: 2. The germline V gene encodes CDR1 MNHEY and CDR2 SMNVEV (reference sequence). This CDR3 comprises 16 residues. This chain's CDR3 is CASSLWAGGSYNEQFF. The CDR3 DNA reads TGTGCCAGCAGTTTATGGGCGGGGGGCTCCTACAATGAGCAGTTCTTC.

This clone appeared a few times. The genes are TRBV28 and TRBJ2-3; possibly TRBD2 for D (5 bases). Between the trimmed V and J ends, which lost 7 bases and 0 bases, there was a span of 14 bases. CDR3 size: 15 residues. CDR1 is MDHEN and CDR2 is SYDVKM in the germline V gene. The CDR3 DNA sequence: TGTGCCAGCACCGACGGGGTCGCTAGCACAGATACGCAGTATTTT. Translated, it gives CASTDGVASTDTQYF. The full variable domain, in which reference TRBV28 and TRBJ2-3 provide the parts outside the CDR3, is DVKVTQSSRYLVKRTGEKVFLECVQDMDHENMFWYRQDPGLGLRLIYFSYDVKMKEKGDIPEGYSVSREKKERFSLILESASTNQTSMYLCASTDGVASTDTQYFGPGTRLTVL.

The gene calls are TRBV29-1 and TRBJ1-1; D unresolved. Trimming cost V 3 bases and J 2 bases, with 7 bases left between them. Germline CDR1 is SQVTM and CDR2 is ANQGSEA. The CDR3 spans 12 residues. The CDR3 nucleotides read TGCAGCGTTGAGGGCACCAACACTGAAGCTTTCTTT. Amino acids: CSVEGTNTEAFF.

The rearrangement links TRBV6-1 to TRBJ2-7, with D maybe TRBD1 (6 bases). The CDR3 covers 14 residues. The germline V gene encodes CDR1 MNHNS and CDR2 SASEGT. The V end was cut by 2 bases, the J end by 7 bases, with 15 bases between. DNA of the CDR3: TGTGCCAGCAGTGAAAGGGGGATGGGACGGGAGCAGTACTTC. It codes for CASSERGMGREQYF.

The genes are TRBV5-1 and TRBJ1-3, with D perhaps matching TRBD1 (6 bases). The CDR3 length is 14 residues. Per germline, CDR1 SGHRS and CDR2 YFSETQ. Trimming shortened V by 3 bases and J by 6 bases, and 13 bases separated the two germline ends. CDR3 bases: TGCGCCAGCAGCTCCACAGGGTTGGTAAACACCATATATTTT. Translation gives CASSSTGLVNTIYF.

The V call is TRBV7-2, the J call TRBJ2-1; 9 bases fit TRBD2. This CDR3 has 17 amino acids. With V trimmed by 5 bases and J by 9 bases, 17 bases remained unmatched. The germline CDR1 and CDR2 sequences are SGHTA and FQGNSA. CDR3 loop: CASSPSSHGTSRREQFF. CDR3 DNA sequence: TGTGCCAGCAGCCCTTCATCTCATGGGACTAGCCGTCGTGAGCAGTTCTTC.

This chain joins TRBV5-1 and TRBJ2-1, with 8 positions matching TRBD2. The germline V gene has CDR1 SGHRS and CDR2 YFSETQ. CDR3 length equals 15 residues. V shed 4 bases, J shed 10 bases, and the junction held 13 bases outside the gene matches. Here the CDR3 reads CASSRAGAPDREQFF. The CDR3 bases are TGCGCCAGCAGCAGAGCGGGAGCCCCCGACAGAGAGCAGTTCTTC.

In nucleotides, the CDR3 is TGTGCCAGCAGCTTAGGCAGGGTGGGCACTGAAGCTTTCTTT. This codes for CASSLGRVGTEAFF. This chain links TRBV5-4 with TRBJ1-1; possibly TRBD1 for D (5 bases). The CDR3 has 14 amino acids. V gave up 2 bases and J gave up 4 bases, with 12 bases separating them. The germline V gene has CDR1 SGHNT and CDR2 YYREEE (reference sequence).

V is TRBV6-5 and J is TRBJ1-2; no clear D gene. The CDR3 is made up of 14 amino acids. V lost 6 bases, J lost 7 bases, and 18 bases lay in between. Germline V gene data show CDR1 as MNHEY and CDR2 as SVGAGI. CDR3 DNA: TGTGCCAGCAGAAATACTCCGCGGGAGGGTGGCTACACCTTC. This gives the protein CASRNTPREGGYTF.

The chain employs TRBV28 and TRBJ2-5; possible D gene TRBD2, 6 bases. The DNA end is a closer match to TRBJ2-7, so the J assignment may be wrong. The CDR3 totals 16 residues. Germline CDR1 and CDR2: MDHEN and SYDVKM. CDR3 region: CASSSPGTPNSYEQYF. The CDR3, as DNA: TGTGCCAGCAGTTCCCCCGGGACTCCTAATTCCTACGAGCAGTACTTC.

The rearrangement links TRBV11-3 to TRBJ2-7; D unresolved. The length of the CDR3 is 12 residues. Germline V lookup: CDR1 SGHNT, CDR2 YENEEA. Trimming removed 5 bases at V and 3 bases at J, with 8 bases between. CDR3 in DNA: TGTGCCAGCAGCCACTCGGGCTACGAGCAGTACTTC. This gives the protein CASSHSGYEQYF.

The gene calls are TRBV11-1 and TRBJ2-5, with 11 positions matching TRBD2. CDR3 length: 18 amino acids. Germline V gene lookup returns CDR1 SGHAT and CDR2 FQDESV (reference sequence). V lost 5 bases to trimming and J lost 3 bases; unmatched junction nucleotides: 14. CDR3 nucleotides: TGTGCCAGCAGCCTTTGGACTAGCGGGCATGGAGGGGAAGAGACCCAGTACTTC. It yields the protein CASSLWTSGHGGEETQYF. Based on the CDR3 plus reference TRBV11-1 and TRBJ2-5, the full variable domain is EAEVAQSPRYKITEKSQAVAFWCDPISGHATLYWYRQILGQGPELLVQFQDESVVDDSQLPKDRFSAERLKGVDSTLKIQPAELGDSAMYLCASSLWTSGHGGEETQYFGPGTRLLVL.

The chain links TRBV10-3 to TRBJ1-1; possible D gene TRBD1, 6 bases. V was clipped by 7 bases and J by 4 bases, with 16 bases between them. The CDR3 runs to 14 residues. Germline-derived CDR1 and CDR2 are ENHRY and SYGVKD. Written as DNA, the CDR3 is TGTGCCATCATCACGAATATGGACAGCACTGAAGCTTTCTTT. This sequence encodes CAIITNMDSTEAFF.